These 19 T cell receptor beta chains came from one sample sequenced in a study of blood T cells in healthy people across ages. Primers used in a second PCR of roughly 6 to 11 cycles were a sample-barcoded 5' primer and a J-beta primer mix. One entry per CDR3 protein, called by TCRdb with MiXCR from the 5' RACE reads. The table records 710,000 or so distinct CDR3 sequences, less than 40% of them present only once. Sequencing input: blood. These receptors were collected from a woman aged 80 or over in good health.

Worth noting for this clonotype: A read error may be the cause here, since a much bigger clone is one base away. The chain recombines TRBV5-6 with TRBJ2-5; the match to TRBD1 covers 7 bases. Unmatched junction bases numbered 13, after V lost 0 bases and J lost 11 bases. Germline V gene sequence: CDR1 SGHDT, CDR2 YYEEEE. The CDR3 contains 15 residues. The CDR3 DNA reads TGTGCCAGCAGCTTGGCCAGCAGACAGGGCTATGAGCAGTACTTC. Translating it yields CASSLASRQGYEQYF.

This clonotype was detected many times. The CDR3 loop reads CASSLDPAQGAWDGYTF. The CDR3 nucleotides read TGTGCCAGCAGCTTGGACCCCGCTCAGGGGGCCTGGGATGGCTACACCTTC. The chain is built from TRBV5-5 and TRBJ1-2, with 8 bases fitting TRBD1. V trimming: 0 bases; J trimming: 6 bases; junction bases outside the gene matches: 13. CDR1 is SGHKS, CDR2 YYEKEE, per germline (reference sequence). The CDR3 spans 17 residues.

Ten or more counts support this clonotype. The chain couples TRBV20-1 to TRBJ1-6, with D possibly being TRBD1 (5 bases). Germline V gene sequence: CDR1 DFQATT, CDR2 SNEGSKA (reference sequence). The CDR3 covers 13 residues. The V end lost 3 bases, the J end lost 2 bases, and 5 bases lay between the germline ends. CDR3 residues: CSARDTYNSPLHF. The CDR3 region has the DNA TGCAGTGCTAGGGACACCTATAATTCACCCCTCCACTTT.

At least ten counts were recorded for this clonotype. The chain uses TRBV12-3 or TRBV12-4 and TRBJ1-1; D is perhaps TRBD1 (5 bases). V gave up 6 bases and J gave up 7 bases, with 9 bases separating them. The CDR3 is made up of 11 amino acids. CDR3 sequence: CASRDRVEAFF. CDR3 DNA sequence: TGTGCCAGCAGAGACAGAGTTGAAGCTTTCTTT.

This clonotype has at least ten counts. The gene calls are TRBV20-1 and TRBJ2-3; TRBD2 aligns across 10 bases. The V gene's germline CDR1 is DFQATT and CDR2 SNEGSKA (reference sequence). V shed 1 base and J 6 bases; nucleotides not matched to a gene: 7. The CDR3 consists of 15 residues. In DNA form, the CDR3 reads TGCAGTGCTAGAGGGAAGCGGGGGGGGGAGGATACGCAGTATTTT. It codes for CSARGKRGGEDTQYF.

The chain employs TRBV5-5 and TRBJ1-1; perhaps TRBD1 as D (5 bases). From germline, CDR1 is SGHKS and CDR2 YYEKEE (reference sequence). The V and J ends lost 0 bases and 6 bases respectively, with 18 bases between them. The CDR3 is made up of 16 amino acids. CDR3 sequence reads: CASSLDAPGDDPEAFF. The CDR3 nucleotides read TGTGCCAGCAGCTTGGACGCCCCGGGGGACGACCCTGAAGCTTTCTTT. The complete variable domain, with remaining parts taken from reference TRBV5-5 and TRBJ1-1, reads DAGVTQSPTHLIKTRGQQVTLRCSPISGHKSVSWYQQVLGQGPQFIFQYYEKEERGRGNFPDRFSARQFPNYSSELNVNALLLGDSALYLCASSLDAPGDDPEAFFGQGTRLTVV.

In regard to this clonotype: A much larger clone is a single base away; this may be a read error. The CDR3 loop is CSARPLWAGQYYNEQYF. For the CDR3, the DNA is TGCAGTGCTAGACCCCTTTGGGCGGGGCAGTACTACAATGAGCAGTACTTC. This sequence joins TRBV20-1 and TRBJ2-1; TRBD2 might be the D (6 bases). The J call may be faulty, since TRBJ2-7 better matches the DNA end. The V gene's germline CDR1 is DFQATT and CDR2 SNEGSKA (reference sequence). The CDR3 totals 17 residues.

This clonotype has just a few counts. This chain joins TRBV6-5 and TRBJ1-1, with D uncertain. The CDR3 extends over 15 amino acids. CDR1 is MNHEY, CDR2 SVGAGI, per germline. The germline V and J ends were trimmed by 5 bases and 1 base, with 14 bases remaining between them. The CDR3 spells CASSPLLSANTEAFF. The CDR3 DNA is TGTGCCAGCAGTCCCCTCTTATCTGCGAACACTGAAGCTTTCTTT.

This clonotype was counted many times. The gene calls are TRBV2 and TRBJ1-4, with 7 bases identical to TRBD1. Germline CDR1 SNHLY, CDR2 FYNNEI. Trimming cost V 1 base and J 8 bases; bases outside gene matches: 7. There are 15 residues in the CDR3. CDR3 sequence reads: CASSEEDRPREKLFF. As DNA, the CDR3 is TGTGCCAGCAGTGAAGAGGACAGGCCCCGGGAAAAACTGTTTTTT. The whole variable domain, remainder taken from reference TRBV2 and TRBJ1-4, is EPEVTQTPSHQVTQMGQEVILRCVPISNHLYFYWYRQILGQKVEFLVSFYNNEISEKSEIFDDQFSVERPDGSNFTLKIRSTKLEDSAMYFCASSEEDRPREKLFFGSGTQLSVL.

V is TRBV7-2 and J is TRBJ2-1; 10 positions agree with TRBD1. Trimming cost V 5 bases and J 7 bases; bases outside gene matches: 11. This CDR3 has 16 amino acids. The germline gives CDR1 SGHTA, CDR2 FQGNSA. CDR3 sequence (DNA): TGTGCCAGCAGCCGCGATGGGACAGGGGACGGGAATGAGCAGTTCTTC. Protein: CASSRDGTGDGNEQFF.

This clonotype has a count of ten or more. J is TRBJ1-2 and V is TRBV27; 9 bases are shared with TRBD1. The V segment lost 7 bases and the J segment 2 bases; nucleotides outside the gene matches: 5. The CDR3 covers 14 residues. Germline V gene sequence: CDR1 MNHEY, CDR2 SMNVEV (reference sequence). The CDR3 spells CASKTQGANYGYTF. DNA for the CDR3: TGTGCCAGCAAGACACAGGGGGCGAACTATGGCTACACCTTC.

About this clonotype itself: A read error may produce the germline difference seen at one junction end. This chain links TRBV4-3 with TRBJ1-4, with D unresolved. This CDR3 is built from 14 residues. The V gene's germline CDR1 is LGHNA and CDR2 YSLEER. The CDR3 sequence is CASSPGATNEELFF. CDR3 DNA: TGCGCCAGCAGCCCAGGAGCAACTAATGAAGAACTGTTTTTT.

Notes on this clonotype: A read error may explain this, as a much larger clone is one base away. The gene calls are TRBV6-1 and TRBJ2-7; TRBD2 is a possible D gene (7 bases). The CDR3 is made up of 16 amino acids. From germline, CDR1 is MNHNS and CDR2 SASEGT. Trimming shortened V by 6 bases and J by 5 bases, and 23 bases separated the two germline ends. The CDR3 region has the DNA TGTGCCAGCAGCAACAGGGCCAGCGGGGAAGGGGACGAGCAGTACTTC. Its translation is CASSNRASGEGDEQYF.

With regard to this clonotype: A read error is possible here, since a much larger clone lies one base away. The chain couples TRBV3-1 to TRBJ2-3; D ambiguous. Germline CDR1 reads LGHDT; CDR2 reads YNNKEL (reference sequence). CDR3 length: 16 residues. Written as DNA, the CDR3 is TGTGCCAGCAACCAAGATCAACGGGCCAGCACAGATACGCAGTATTTT. It specifies CASNQDQRASTDTQYF.

This clonotype was observed many times. CDR3 amino acids: CASSPQVGEGYGYTF. CDR3 nucleotides: TGTGCCAGCAGTCCCCAGGTGGGGGAAGGGTATGGCTACACCTTC. The chain recombines TRBV7-9 with TRBJ1-2, with D possibly matching TRBD1 (5 bases). V was trimmed by 6 bases and J by 5 bases, leaving 19 bases between them. CDR1 and CDR2 from the germline V gene are SEHNR and FQNEAQ (reference sequence). The CDR3 is made up of 15 amino acids.

Comment on this clonotype: A much larger clone sits a single nucleotide away, making a read error possible. This chain links TRBV28 with TRBJ2-7; D tentatively fits TRBD1 or TRBD2 (5 bases each). Germline V gene data show CDR1 as MDHEN and CDR2 as SYDVKM. The V and J ends lost 4 bases and 2 bases respectively, with 12 bases between them. The CDR3 runs to 14 residues. The CDR3 reads CASSWAPGPYEQYF. The DNA of the CDR3 is TGTGCCAGCAGTTGGGCTCCGGGGCCCTACGAGCAGTACTTC.

Comment on this clonotype: Being one base from a much bigger clone, this may be a read error. The chain combines TRBV14 with TRBJ2-5; maybe TRBD2 (6 bases). Trimming pared 0 bases from V and 11 bases from J, leaving 22 bases between. The CDR3 has 16 amino acids. Per the germline V gene, CDR1 is SGHDN and CDR2 is FVKESK. The chain's CDR3 is CASSQDPGRGCGEQYF. CDR3 coding DNA: TGTGCCAGCAGCCAAGATCCCGGACGGGGTTGCGGGGAGCAGTACTTC. Full variable domain (outside the CDR3, taken from reference TRBV14 and TRBJ2-5): EAGVTQFPSHSVIEKGQTVTLRCDPISGHDNLYWYRRVMGKEIKFLLHFVKESKQDESGMPNNRFLAERTGGTYSTLKVQPAELEDSGVYFCASSQDPGRGCGEQYFGPGTRLLVL.

The sample holds many counts of this clonotype. V and J are TRBV5-1 and TRBJ2-1, with D unclear. Trimming removed 0 bases from V and 0 bases from J, with 10 bases in between. Germline CDR1 SGHRS, CDR2 YFSETQ. The CDR3 has 16 residues. In DNA, the CDR3 is TGCGCCAGCAGCTTGGGCCATACCCGCTCCTACAATGAGCAGTTCTTC. Its protein product is CASSLGHTRSYNEQFF.

This clonotype was seen more than once but under ten times. The chain employs TRBV28 and TRBJ1-2; D perhaps matches TRBD1 (6 bases). The CDR3 consists of 14 residues. CDR1 and CDR2 (germline): MDHEN, SYDVKM. V was trimmed by 3 bases and J by 8 bases, leaving 16 bases between them. CDR3: CASSFFPDRTGYTF. The CDR3 nucleotides are TGTGCCAGCAGTTTCTTCCCCGACAGGACCGGCTACACCTTC.